The TCR beta chain under discussion was sequenced for a study of CD8 T cells in ankylosing spondylitis. Notes on the study in general: Roughly eight highly homologous variants formed a TCR beta motif that appeared characteristic of ankylosing spondylitis blood. In ankylosing spondylitis patients, matched synovial fluid reportedly showed significant enrichment of disease-linked clones.

In regard to this clonotype: Its antigen is undetermined.

Quantitative barcoded 5'-RACE was used to prepare TCR beta libraries. Via MiXCR, TCRdb re-called the 5' RACE reads, giving one row per CDR3 protein. This table holds a few hundred thousand distinct CDR3 sequences, under 20% found once. The CDR3 is made up of 17 amino acids. Germline V CDR1 and CDR2: MNHEY, SMNVEV (reference sequence). V shed 3 bases and J shed 2 bases, with 18 bases lying between them. The sample comprised blood, either unsorted or a sorted T cell fraction (not recorded which). This chain links TRBV27 with TRBJ2-3; D remains ambiguous. This sequence originates from a male donor with ankylosing spondylitis or in good health (not recorded which). The CDR3 is CASSFSGSRADTDTQYF. The CDR3 DNA sequence: TGTGCCAGCAGTTTTTCGGGCTCCCGGGCGGACACAGATACGCAGTATTTT.